This TCR beta chain was documented in a study of Graves' ophthalmopathy and Graves' hyperthyroidism. Whole-study results and caveats: A roughly 80% specificity and 87.88% sensitivity were achieved by a 13-signature model that separated ophthalmopathy from stable hyperthyroidism.

CDR1 MNHEY and CDR2 SMNVEV come from the germline V gene (reference sequence). Deletions cut 4 bases from V and 4 bases from J, with 16 bases between. CDR3 length equals 15 residues. The study enrolled ophthalmopathy donors with moderate-to-severe activity, CAS ≥3, NOSPECS ≥4 and duration under 3 months. Uncontrolled infections, pregnancy, lactation or other autoimmune diseases led to patient exclusion. Orbital computed tomography, together with clinical symptoms, serum thyroxine, TRAb and thyroid ultrasound, was used for diagnosis. Using RNA transcripts, the TCR beta CDR3 regions were amplified. Amplification began with first-round RT-PCR using HTBI primers, then second-round multiplex PCR was performed. TCRdb independently ran MiXCR on the multiplex PCR reads; one entry per CDR3 protein. The sample has around 170,000 distinct CDR3 sequences, 37% seen once. The table lists this clonotype with a few counts. The antigen remains undetermined.

The sequence came from a woman aged 40 to 50 with Graves' ophthalmopathy. Sequences were obtained from peripheral blood. The gene calls are TRBV27 and TRBJ1-1; the D gene is possibly TRBD1 (6 bases). CDR3: CASSYSGGRGTEAFF. CDR3 DNA: TGTGCCAGCAGTTACTCGGGGGGGCGCGGCACTGAAGCTTTCTTT.